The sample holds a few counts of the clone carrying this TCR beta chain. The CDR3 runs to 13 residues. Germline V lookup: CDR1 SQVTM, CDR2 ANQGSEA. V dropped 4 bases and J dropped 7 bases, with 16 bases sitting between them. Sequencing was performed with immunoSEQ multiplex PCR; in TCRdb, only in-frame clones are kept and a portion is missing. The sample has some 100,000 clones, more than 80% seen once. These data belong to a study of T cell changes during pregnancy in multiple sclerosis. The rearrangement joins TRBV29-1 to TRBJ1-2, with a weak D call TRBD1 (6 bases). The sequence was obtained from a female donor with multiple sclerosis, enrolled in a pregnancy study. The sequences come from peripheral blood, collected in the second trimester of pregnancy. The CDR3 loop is CSVGDQGRGGYTF. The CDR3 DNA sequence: TGCAGCGTTGGAGACCAGGGGCGCGGTGGCTACACCTTC.